This T cell receptor beta chain stems from a study of molecular identifiers for immune sequencing clone quantification. The bulk TCR libraries were made with methods described before and with listed TCR primers. TCRdb reprocessed the PCR reads with MiXCR, giving one entry per CDR3 protein. The sample carries around 470,000 distinct CDR3 sequences, about a quarter recorded once. At least ten counts were recorded for this clonotype. What it binds is unknown. The authors sorted naive CD8 T cells as CD8+CD4-CCR7+CD45RA+. Study-wide results and limits: One million naive cells reportedly did not prevent detection of spiked Jurkat TCR RNA from one cell.

V lost 4 bases, J lost 3 bases, and 13 bases lay in between. Germline V gene sequence: CDR1 MNHEY, CDR2 SMNVEV (reference sequence). The CDR3 is 15 amino acids. V is TRBV27 and J is TRBJ2-4, with TRBD2 as a possible D gene (6 bases). The sample taken for sequencing was naive CD8+ T cells from blood, with Jurkat cell RNA spiked in. Specified subset: FACS-sorted CD8+CD4-CCR7+CD45RA+ naive T cells. The sequence derives from a human donor in good health. Some libraries in this study had Jurkat cell RNA spiked in. The DNA for the CDR3 is TGTGCCAGCAGTTGGGGACGGGGAGGCAAAAACATTCAGTACTTC. It specifies CASSWGRGGKNIQYF.